This entry lists 14 T cell receptor beta chains sequenced from one sample in a study of blood T cell repertoires in COVID-19. TCRdb's copy holds only in-frame clones and misses some; the assay was immunoSEQ multiplex PCR. The table lists about 160,000 clones, about four fifths of them singletons, with approximately 4% in the top ten. The specimen sequenced was PBMCs or T cells enriched from blood (not recorded which). Receptors originate from a woman between 45 and 60 years old in a cohort exposed to, infected with or recovered from COVID-19 (not recorded which).

The V and J genes are TRBV6-5 and TRBJ2-1, with 10 bases lining up with TRBD2. CDR3 length equals 16 residues. The V gene's germline CDR1 is MNHEY and CDR2 SVGAGI. The V and J ends lost 2 bases and 3 bases, in that order; junction bases with no gene match: 4. This CDR3 reads CASSYEASGSYNEQFF. The DNA of the CDR3 is TGTGCCAGCAGTTACGAGGCTAGCGGGAGCTACAATGAGCAGTTCTTC.

Here the CDR3 reads CASSRTGGYTDTQYF. The CDR3 DNA reads TGTGCCAGCAGCCGAACGGGGGGGTACACAGATACGCAGTATTTT. V is TRBV7-3 and J is TRBJ2-3; 8 nucleotides align to TRBD2. The CDR3 covers 15 residues. V trimming: 5 bases; J trimming: 2 bases; junction bases outside the gene matches: 6. CDR1 and CDR2 from the germline V gene are SGHTA and FQGTGA.

The genes are TRBV18 and TRBJ2-7; D is possibly TRBD1 (6 bases). CDR3 length: 15 amino acids. The V and J ends lost 4 bases and 5 bases respectively, with 18 bases between them. Germline values: CDR1 KGHSH, CDR2 LQKENI. CDR3 in amino acids: CASSQSQDSAHEQYF. As DNA, the CDR3 is TGTGCCAGCTCACAATCGCAGGACAGTGCCCACGAGCAGTACTTC.

V usage is TRBV19 and J usage is TRBJ2-2; 13 nucleotides line up with TRBD2. This CDR3 spans 15 amino acids. Germline CDR1 reads LNHDA; CDR2 reads SQIVND (reference sequence). V trimming: 4 bases; J trimming: 5 bases; junction bases outside the gene matches: 1. CDR3 amino acids: CASSKGLAGTGELFF. The CDR3 DNA reads TGTGCCAGTAGTAAGGGACTAGCGGGGACCGGGGAGCTGTTTTTT.

This sequence joins TRBV4-3 and TRBJ2-3; tentatively, D is TRBD1 (6 bases). The V and J ends lost 1 base and 2 bases respectively, with 10 bases between them. This CDR3 comprises 15 residues. Germline V gene lookup returns CDR1 LGHNA and CDR2 YSLEER. The CDR3 is CASSQGQAVTDTQYF. The CDR3 bases are TGCGCCAGCAGCCAAGGACAGGCGGTCACAGATACGCAGTATTTT.

The rearrangement links TRBV10-2 to TRBJ2-5, with a tentative D call TRBD1 (5 bases). With 5 bases removed from V and 0 bases from J, the gap between germline ends came to 13 bases. This CDR3 has 15 amino acids. Germline CDR1 is WSHSY and CDR2 is SAAADI. As DNA, the CDR3 is TGCGCCAGCAGTTTTGGGGCTTTGTACCAAGAGACCCAGTACTTC. Translating gives CASSFGALYQETQYF.

The V and J genes are TRBV2 and TRBJ1-1; D might be TRBD1 (6 bases). The CDR3 is 16 amino acids. The V end lost 6 bases, the J end lost 1 base, and 18 bases lay between the germline ends. Per germline, CDR1 SNHLY and CDR2 FYNNEI. This CDR3 is CASSPRPGQKNTEAFF. The CDR3 DNA is TGTGCCAGCAGCCCCCGCCCCGGACAGAAGAACACTGAAGCTTTCTTT.

The chain joins TRBV5-1 to TRBJ1-1; D is possibly TRBD1 (5 bases). The CDR3 consists of 16 residues. Germline CDR1 and CDR2: SGHRS and YFSETQ. The V and J ends lost 1 base and 1 base respectively, with 14 bases between them. The CDR3 is CASSLKGVGSNTEAFF. Written as DNA, the CDR3 is TGCGCCAGCAGCTTGAAAGGGGTGGGCTCGAACACTGAAGCTTTCTTT. Drawing the rest from reference TRBV5-1 and TRBJ1-1, the complete variable domain is KAGVTQTPRYLIKTRGQQVTLSCSPISGHRSVSWYQQTPGQGLQFLFEYFSETQRNKGNFPGRFSGRQFSNSRSEMNVSTLELGDSALYLCASSLKGVGSNTEAFFGQGTRLTVV.

The chain carries TRBV28 and TRBJ1-5, with a weak D call TRBD1 (6 bases). With 5 bases removed from V and 6 bases from J, the gap between germline ends came to 8 bases. CDR3 length: 12 amino acids. Germline V gene data show CDR1 as MDHEN and CDR2 as SYDVKM. CDR3 region: CASSEGVQPQHF. CDR3 bases: TGTGCCAGCAGTGAGGGGGTTCAGCCCCAGCATTTT.

This clone has just a few counts. The rearrangement joins TRBV7-9 to TRBJ2-7, with unresolved D. The germline gives CDR1 SEHNR, CDR2 FQNEAQ (reference sequence). Trimming cost V 5 bases and J 7 bases, with 9 bases left between them. CDR3 length: 11 residues. The CDR3: CASSAPGEQYF. CDR3 in DNA: TGTGCCAGCAGCGCACCCGGGGAGCAGTACTTC.

The rearrangement links TRBV3-1 (or the pseudogene TRBV3-2) to TRBJ2-7, with 9 bases lining up with TRBD1. This CDR3 is built from 15 residues. Germline trimming cut 6 bases from V and 1 base from J; bases unmatched to any gene: 7. CDR1 is LGHDT and CDR2 is YNNKEL in the germline V gene (reference sequence). The CDR3 is CASSREQGASYEQYF. CDR3 DNA sequence: TGTGCCAGCAGTCGGGAACAGGGGGCTTCCTACGAGCAGTACTTC.

The V and J genes are TRBV29-1 and TRBJ2-7; TRBD2 aligns across 7 bases. Germline CDR1 and CDR2: SQVTM and ANQGSEA. The CDR3 is made up of 14 amino acids. Germline trimming cut 6 bases from V and 0 bases from J; bases unmatched to any gene: 8. The DNA of the CDR3 is TGCAGCGTGGGGGGGTCCGGAGACTCCTACGAGCAGTACTTC. It is translated as CSVGGSGDSYEQYF.

CDR3 sequence: CSAATPGTGGNEQYF. In DNA form, the CDR3 reads TGCAGCGCCGCGACGCCCGGGACAGGGGGCAACGAGCAGTACTTC. The chain links TRBV29-1 to TRBJ2-7, with 12 bases aligning to TRBD1. The germline CDR1 and CDR2 sequences are SQVTM and ANQGSEA. J gave up 5 bases and V 7 bases, and 12 bases lay outside the gene matches. The length of the CDR3 is 15 residues.

V and J are TRBV5-3 and TRBJ1-1; D not resolved. TRBV5-3 is reported as an ORF; its role is uncertain. The V gene lost 5 bases and the J gene lost 0 bases, with 8 bases spanning the gap. The CDR3 sequence is 13 residues long. DNA for the CDR3: TGTGCCAGAAGTCCTAGATTGAACACTGAAGCTTTCTTT. This gives the protein CARSPRLNTEAFF.